Listed here are 19 T cell receptor beta chains from one sample, sequenced in a study of T cell responses to AZD1222 COVID-19 vaccine. Produced via immunoSEQ multiplex PCR; TCRdb's table is partial and in-frame only. The table has 120,000 or so clones, roughly 87% seen once. The input for sequencing was peripheral blood, taken on day 0 of AZD1222 vaccination. These receptors originate from an adult in good health.

This clone appeared a few times. The chain employs TRBV24-1 and TRBJ2-7; D not certain. In germline, CDR1 is KGHDR, CDR2 SFDVKD. The V and J ends lost 7 bases and 9 bases respectively, with 18 bases between them. The CDR3 is made up of 13 amino acids. The CDR3 nucleotides are TGTGCCACCAGCAAAGAAGCCCCCTCGAGGCAGTACTTC. Protein product: CATSKEAPSRQYF.

The chain joins TRBV6-5 to TRBJ1-2; the match to TRBD1 covers 7 bases. This CDR3 has 14 residues. CDR1 is MNHEY and CDR2 is SVGAGI in the germline V gene. J lost 4 bases, V lost 0 bases, and 2 bases had no gene match. The CDR3 region has the DNA TGTGCCAGCAGTTACTCATCAGGGGGCTATGGCTACACCTTC. Its translation: CASSYSSGGYGYTF.

J is TRBJ2-7 and V is TRBV5-1, with TRBD1 matching 9 bases. With V trimmed by 4 bases and J by 1 base, 9 bases remained unmatched. Germline values: CDR1 SGHRS, CDR2 YFSETQ. The CDR3 has 16 residues. CDR3 nucleotide sequence: TGCGCCAGCAGCAATCCGGGACAGGGCCCTTCCTACGAGCAGTACTTC. It yields the protein CASSNPGQGPSYEQYF.

J is TRBJ1-4 and V is TRBV3-1 (or the pseudogene TRBV3-2); D is unclear. Trimming stripped 4 bases from V and 8 bases from J, with 5 bases between. Germline V gives CDR1 LGHDT, CDR2 YNNKEL (reference sequence). The CDR3 spans 11 residues. The CDR3 sequence: CASSRGEKLFF. The CDR3 region has the DNA TGTGCCAGCAGCCGTGGGGAAAAACTGTTTTTT.

The genes are TRBV7-3 and TRBJ2-5; 10 bases map to TRBD1. CDR1 and CDR2 from the germline V gene are SGHTA and FQGTGA. The CDR3 has 16 amino acids. V trimming: 2 bases; J trimming: 5 bases; junction bases outside the gene matches: 8. The CDR3: CASSLAPGQGPETQYF. The CDR3 nucleotides are TGTGCCAGCAGCTTAGCCCCGGGACAGGGGCCCGAGACCCAGTACTTC.

The CDR3 sequence is CASSQDPSRDEQFF. In nucleotides, the CDR3 is TGCGCCAGCAGCCAAGATCCCAGCCGGGATGAGCAGTTCTTC. This chain connects TRBV4-1 to TRBJ2-1, with D hard to call. Germline CDR1 and CDR2: MGHRA and YSYEKL. This CDR3 comprises 14 residues. V was clipped by 0 bases and J by 8 bases, with 11 bases between them.

The rearrangement links TRBV5-1 to TRBJ2-7, with D maybe TRBD1 (6 bases). From germline, CDR1 is SGHRS and CDR2 YFSETQ. The CDR3 loop spans 15 amino acids. V was clipped by 4 bases and J by 2 bases, with 16 bases between them. The CDR3 DNA is TGCGCCAGCAGCACGGGGACACGGGCAACCTACGAGCAGTACTTC. It is translated as CASSTGTRATYEQYF.

The chain has TRBV10-3 and TRBJ2-2, with a weak D call TRBD1 (5 bases). Trimming shortened V by 4 bases and J by 2 bases, and 8 bases separated the two germline ends. The CDR3 length is 14 residues. In germline, CDR1 is ENHRY, CDR2 SYGVKD. The CDR3 loop reads CAISGRENTGELFF. CDR3 nucleotide sequence: TGTGCCATCAGTGGCAGGGAAAACACCGGGGAGCTGTTTTTT.

The CDR3 DNA reads TGTGCCAGCTGGGTCAGGGGAGCTAATGAAAAACTGTTTTTT. Its protein is CASWVRGANEKLFF. The chain recombines TRBV2 with TRBJ1-4, with a tentative D call TRBD1 (6 bases). V gave up 8 bases and J gave up 3 bases, with 13 bases separating them. Germline CDR1 is SNHLY and CDR2 is FYNNEI. The CDR3 covers 14 residues.

This rearrangement joins TRBV7-9 to TRBJ1-1; perhaps TRBD1 as D (5 bases). V was pared by 5 bases and J by 0 bases, with 16 bases between. This CDR3 contains 16 residues. From germline, CDR1 is SEHNR and CDR2 FQNEAQ (reference sequence). CDR3 DNA sequence: TGTGCCAGCAGCCAAACCGGTTGGGGGATGAACACTGAAGCTTTCTTT. This codes for CASSQTGWGMNTEAFF.

The J gene is TRBJ2-1, the V gene TRBV5-4, with TRBD2 matching 7 bases. Germline V CDR1 and CDR2: SGHNT, YYREEE (reference sequence). The J segment lost 0 bases and the V segment lost 3 bases, leaving 3 bases of the junction unmatched. The CDR3 consists of 15 residues. The CDR3: CASSWGGGSYNEQFF. The CDR3, as DNA: TGTGCCAGCAGCTGGGGCGGGGGCTCCTACAATGAGCAGTTCTTC.

The rearrangement links TRBV27 to TRBJ2-2, with TRBD1 as a possible D gene (6 bases). Trimming stripped 1 base from V and 6 bases from J, with 15 bases between. There are 16 residues in the CDR3. Germline CDR1 and CDR2: MNHEY and SMNVEV (reference sequence). CDR3 coding DNA: TGTGCCAGCAGTTTATGGGGGCGGCGGTTGGCCGGGGAGCTGTTTTTT. This translates into CASSLWGRRLAGELFF.

V and J are TRBV2 and TRBJ2-5; TRBD1 agrees at 11 bases. With 6 bases clipped from V and 5 bases from J, the junction kept 2 bases outside the gene matches. This CDR3 spans 13 amino acids. Looked up from germline, CDR1 is SNHLY and CDR2 is FYNNEI. The CDR3 loop is CASRGTGGETQYF. In DNA form, the CDR3 reads TGTGCCAGCAGGGGGACAGGGGGTGAGACCCAGTACTTC. Using reference TRBV2 and TRBJ2-5 for the parts outside the CDR3, the full variable domain is EPEVTQTPSHQVTQMGQEVILRCVPISNHLYFYWYRQILGQKVEFLVSFYNNEISEKSEIFDDQFSVERPDGSNFTLKIRSTKLEDSAMYFCASRGTGGETQYFGPGTRLLVL.

The chain carries TRBV2 and TRBJ1-1; tentatively, D is TRBD1 (6 bases). Trimming pared 5 bases from V and 5 bases from J, leaving 15 bases between. Germline V lookup: CDR1 SNHLY, CDR2 FYNNEI. CDR3 length: 14 amino acids. The CDR3 reads CASSLDSQGTEAFF. In nucleotides, the CDR3 is TGTGCCAGCAGTCTGGACAGTCAGGGAACTGAAGCTTTCTTT.

The V gene is TRBV7-9, the J gene TRBJ2-4; D may match TRBD1 or TRBD2 (5 bases each). Germline values: CDR1 SEHNR, CDR2 FQNEAQ (reference sequence). V gave up 5 bases and J gave up 2 bases, with 25 bases separating them. The CDR3 is 19 amino acids. The CDR3 protein is CASSRHDWGLGPTKNIQYF. DNA for the CDR3: TGTGCCAGCAGCCGGCATGATTGGGGGTTGGGCCCCACCAAAAACATTCAGTACTTC. The whole variable domain, remainder taken from reference TRBV7-9 and TRBJ2-4, is DTGVSQNPRHKITKRGQNVTFRCDPISEHNRLYWYRQTLGQGPEFLTYFQNEAQLEKSRLLSDRFSAERPKGSFSTLEIQRTEQGDSAMYLCASSRHDWGLGPTKNIQYFGAGTRLSVL.

The V call is TRBV19, the J call TRBJ2-1, with a weak D call TRBD1 (6 bases). V was shortened by 6 bases and J by 4 bases, with 16 bases between the two germline ends. CDR3 length equals 15 residues. Looked up from germline, CDR1 is LNHDA and CDR2 is SQIVND (reference sequence). CDR3 nucleotides: TGTGCCAGTAGCAACAGGGTAATCGTTTACAATGAGCAGTTCTTC. Its protein product is CASSNRVIVYNEQFF.

The chain has TRBV7-2 and TRBJ2-1; D is possibly TRBD2 (6 bases). The CDR3 covers 16 residues. The V and J ends lost 4 bases and 9 bases respectively, with 22 bases between them. From germline, CDR1 is SGHTA and CDR2 FQGNSA. The CDR3 is CASSSLDGGWVAEQFF. The CDR3, as DNA: TGTGCCAGCAGCTCCTTGGACGGGGGTTGGGTAGCTGAGCAGTTCTTC.

The rearrangement joins TRBV7-2 to TRBJ1-5; possibly TRBD1 for D (5 bases). V gave up 5 bases and J gave up 4 bases, with 12 bases separating them. CDR1 is SGHTA, CDR2 FQGNSA, per germline. This CDR3 is built from 14 residues. The DNA of the CDR3 is TGTGCCAGCAGCCCAGACAGCAGGAATCAGCCCCAGCATTTT. Protein: CASSPDSRNQPQHF.

The V gene is TRBV11-3, the J gene TRBJ2-7, with D perhaps assigned TRBD1 or TRBD2 (5 bases each). Trimming left V 1 base short and J 6 bases short, with 10 bases between. Looked up from germline, CDR1 is SGHNT and CDR2 is YENEEA. This CDR3 comprises 13 residues. The chain's CDR3 is CASSLGGRSEQYF. CDR3 in DNA: TGTGCCAGCAGCTTAGGGGGACGGAGCGAGCAGTACTTC.